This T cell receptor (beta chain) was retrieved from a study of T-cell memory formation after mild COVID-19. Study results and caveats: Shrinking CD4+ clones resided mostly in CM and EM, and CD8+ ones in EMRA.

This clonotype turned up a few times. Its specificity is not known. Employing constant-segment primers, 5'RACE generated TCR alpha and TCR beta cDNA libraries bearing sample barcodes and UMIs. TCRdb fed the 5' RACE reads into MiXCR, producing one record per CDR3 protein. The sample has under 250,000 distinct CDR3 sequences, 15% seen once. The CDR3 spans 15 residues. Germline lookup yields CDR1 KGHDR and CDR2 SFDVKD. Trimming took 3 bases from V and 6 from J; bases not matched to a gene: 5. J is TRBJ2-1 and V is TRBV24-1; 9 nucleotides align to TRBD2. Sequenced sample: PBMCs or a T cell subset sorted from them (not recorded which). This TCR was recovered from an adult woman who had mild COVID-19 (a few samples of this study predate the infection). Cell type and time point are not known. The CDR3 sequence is CATSDPGTSFNEQFF. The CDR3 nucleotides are TGTGCCACCAGTGATCCGGGGACTAGCTTCAATGAGCAGTTCTTC.